The present entry profiles one TCR beta chain with its context. Its antigen is still unknown. The germline V gene has CDR1 SGDLS and CDR2 YYNGEE. This CDR3 has 19 amino acids. 5' RACE that incorporated UMI labels was used to prepare the TRB cDNA libraries. TCRdb reprocessed the 5' RACE reads; each CDR3 protein has one entry and no DNA is given. Recorded for this sample: approximately 66,000 distinct CDR3 sequences. The data belong to a study of CXCR3-negative and CXCR3-positive naive CD8 T cells. The study, taken as a whole, reports: Similar TRBV-TRBJ gene usage was seen in naive CXCR3-negative and CXCR3-positive cells, but not in memory cells. Researchers report that CXCR3-positive naive cells carry more hydrophobic TRB CDR3s than CXCR3-negative naive cells.

The chain carries TRBV9 and TRBJ2-1; the TCRdb call, TRBD2, lacks DNA for checking. Sample: naive CXCR3- CD8+ T cells from blood. Indicated subset: CD45RO-CCR7+CD27+CD95- naive CD8+ T cells lacking CXCR3 (TNR3-). This TCR derives from a human donor in good health. Some clones in this sample may be carry-over from other donors' samples. The CDR3 loop reads CASSVAGTSGGASYNEQFF.